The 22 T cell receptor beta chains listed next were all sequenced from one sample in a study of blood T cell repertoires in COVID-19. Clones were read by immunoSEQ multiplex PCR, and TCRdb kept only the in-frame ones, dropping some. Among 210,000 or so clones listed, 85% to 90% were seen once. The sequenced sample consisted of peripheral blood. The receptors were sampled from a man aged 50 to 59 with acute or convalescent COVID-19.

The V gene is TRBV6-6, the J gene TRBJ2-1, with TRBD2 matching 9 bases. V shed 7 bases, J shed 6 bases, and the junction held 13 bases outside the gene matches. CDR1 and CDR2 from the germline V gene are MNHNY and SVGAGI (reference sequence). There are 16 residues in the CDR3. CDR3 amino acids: CASTPRRGGLSNEQFF. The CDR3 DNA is TGTGCCAGCACCCCGAGGCGGGGGGGCCTCAGCAATGAGCAGTTCTTC.

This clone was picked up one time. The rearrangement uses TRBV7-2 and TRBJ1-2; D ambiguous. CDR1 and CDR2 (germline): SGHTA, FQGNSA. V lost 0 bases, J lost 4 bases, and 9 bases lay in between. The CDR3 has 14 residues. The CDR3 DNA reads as TGTGCCAGCAGCTTAGCGCGGAGACCCTATGGCTACACCTTC. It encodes CASSLARRPYGYTF.

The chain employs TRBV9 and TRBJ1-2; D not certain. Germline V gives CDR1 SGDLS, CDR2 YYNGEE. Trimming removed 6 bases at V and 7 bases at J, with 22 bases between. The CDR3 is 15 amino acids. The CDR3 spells CASNKGGSLRGGYTF. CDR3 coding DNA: TGTGCCAGCAACAAAGGTGGGTCCCTCAGAGGTGGCTACACCTTC.

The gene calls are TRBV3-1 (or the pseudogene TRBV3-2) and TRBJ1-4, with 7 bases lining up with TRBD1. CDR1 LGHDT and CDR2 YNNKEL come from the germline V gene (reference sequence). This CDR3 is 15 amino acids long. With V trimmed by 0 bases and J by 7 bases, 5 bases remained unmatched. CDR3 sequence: CASSQESAGGEKLFF. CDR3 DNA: TGTGCCAGCAGCCAAGAGTCGGCAGGGGGTGAAAAACTGTTTTTT.

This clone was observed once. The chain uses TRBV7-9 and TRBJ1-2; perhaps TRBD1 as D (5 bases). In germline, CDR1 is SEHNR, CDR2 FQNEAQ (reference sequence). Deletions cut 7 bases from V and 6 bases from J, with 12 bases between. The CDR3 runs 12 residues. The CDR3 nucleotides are TGTGCCAGCACCCCCTCCAGGGATGGCTACACCTTC. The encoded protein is CASTPSRDGYTF. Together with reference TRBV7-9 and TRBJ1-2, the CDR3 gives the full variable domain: DTGVSQNPRHKITKRGQNVTFRCDPISEHNRLYWYRQTLGQGPEFLTYFQNEAQLEKSRLLSDRFSAERPKGSFSTLEIQRTEQGDSAMYLCASTPSRDGYTFGSGTRLTVV.

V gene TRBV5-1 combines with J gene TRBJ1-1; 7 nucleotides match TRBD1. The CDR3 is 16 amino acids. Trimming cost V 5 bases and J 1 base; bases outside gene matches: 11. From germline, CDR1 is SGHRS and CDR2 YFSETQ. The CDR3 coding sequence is TGCGCCAGCAGAAACAATAGGGACAGCCAGAACACTGAAGCTTTCTTT. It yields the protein CASRNNRDSQNTEAFF. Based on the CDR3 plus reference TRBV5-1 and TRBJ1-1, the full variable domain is KAGVTQTPRYLIKTRGQQVTLSCSPISGHRSVSWYQQTPGQGLQFLFEYFSETQRNKGNFPGRFSGRQFSNSRSEMNVSTLELGDSALYLCASRNNRDSQNTEAFFGQGTRLTVV.

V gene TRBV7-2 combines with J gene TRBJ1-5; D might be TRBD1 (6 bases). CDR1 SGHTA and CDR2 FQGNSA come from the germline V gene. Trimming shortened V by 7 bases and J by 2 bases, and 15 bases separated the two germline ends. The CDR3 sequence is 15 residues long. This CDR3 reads CASISGDTGNQPQHF. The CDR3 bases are TGTGCCAGCATCTCAGGGGACACTGGCAATCAGCCCCAGCATTTT.

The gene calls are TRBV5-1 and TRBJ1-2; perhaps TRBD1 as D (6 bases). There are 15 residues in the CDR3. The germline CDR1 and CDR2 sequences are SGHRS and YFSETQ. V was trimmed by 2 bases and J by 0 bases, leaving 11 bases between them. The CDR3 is CASSFRTAPNYGYTF. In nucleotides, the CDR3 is TGCGCCAGCAGCTTTAGGACAGCCCCTAACTATGGCTACACCTTC.

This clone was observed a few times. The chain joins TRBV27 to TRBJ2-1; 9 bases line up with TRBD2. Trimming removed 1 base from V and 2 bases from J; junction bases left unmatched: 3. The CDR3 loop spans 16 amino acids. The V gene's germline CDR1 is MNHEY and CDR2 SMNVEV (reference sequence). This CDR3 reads CASSLLSSGAYNEQFF. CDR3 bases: TGTGCCAGCAGTTTATTATCTAGCGGGGCCTACAATGAGCAGTTCTTC.

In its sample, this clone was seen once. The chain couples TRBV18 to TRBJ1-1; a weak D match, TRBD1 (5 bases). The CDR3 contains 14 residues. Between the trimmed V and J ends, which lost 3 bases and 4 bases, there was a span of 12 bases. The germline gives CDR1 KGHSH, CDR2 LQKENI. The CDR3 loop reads CASSPEGDGTEAFF. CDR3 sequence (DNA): TGTGCCAGCTCACCCGAAGGGGATGGCACTGAAGCTTTCTTT.

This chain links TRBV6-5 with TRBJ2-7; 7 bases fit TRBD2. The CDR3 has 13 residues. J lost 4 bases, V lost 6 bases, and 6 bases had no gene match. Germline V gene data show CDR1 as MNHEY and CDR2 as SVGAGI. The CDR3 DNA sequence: TGTGCCAGCAGCAGAGCGGGGTTGTACGAGCAGTACTTC. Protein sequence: CASSRAGLYEQYF.

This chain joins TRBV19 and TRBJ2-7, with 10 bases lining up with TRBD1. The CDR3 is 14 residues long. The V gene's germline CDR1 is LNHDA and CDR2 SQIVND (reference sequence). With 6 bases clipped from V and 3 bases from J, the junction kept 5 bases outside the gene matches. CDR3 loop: CASRGTGDGYEQYF. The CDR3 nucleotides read TGTGCCAGTAGGGGGACAGGGGACGGCTACGAGCAGTACTTC.

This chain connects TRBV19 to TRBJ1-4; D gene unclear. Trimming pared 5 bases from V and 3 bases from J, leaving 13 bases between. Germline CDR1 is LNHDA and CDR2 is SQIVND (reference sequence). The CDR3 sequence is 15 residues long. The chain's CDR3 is CASSVLSAPNEKLFF. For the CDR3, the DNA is TGTGCCAGTAGTGTCCTCAGTGCACCTAATGAAAAACTGTTTTTT.

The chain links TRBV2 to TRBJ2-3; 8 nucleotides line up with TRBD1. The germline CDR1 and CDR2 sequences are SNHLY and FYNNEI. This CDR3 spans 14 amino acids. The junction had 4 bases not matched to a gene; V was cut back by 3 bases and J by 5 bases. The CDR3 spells CASSDRGREDTQYF. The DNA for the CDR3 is TGTGCCAGCAGTGACAGGGGGCGGGAAGATACGCAGTATTTT.

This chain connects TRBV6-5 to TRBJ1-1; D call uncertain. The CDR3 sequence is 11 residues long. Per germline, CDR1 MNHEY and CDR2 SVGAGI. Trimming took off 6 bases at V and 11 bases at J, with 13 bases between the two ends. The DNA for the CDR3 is TGTGCCAGCAGCCCCTTCGGGTGGGCTTTCTTT. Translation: CASSPFGWAFF.

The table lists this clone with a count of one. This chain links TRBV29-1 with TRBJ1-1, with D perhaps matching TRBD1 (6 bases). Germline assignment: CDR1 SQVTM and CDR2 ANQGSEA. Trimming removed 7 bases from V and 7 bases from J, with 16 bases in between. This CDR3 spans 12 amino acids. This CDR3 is CSAQGLNGEAFF. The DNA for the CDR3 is TGCAGCGCCCAGGGGCTGAACGGTGAAGCTTTCTTT.

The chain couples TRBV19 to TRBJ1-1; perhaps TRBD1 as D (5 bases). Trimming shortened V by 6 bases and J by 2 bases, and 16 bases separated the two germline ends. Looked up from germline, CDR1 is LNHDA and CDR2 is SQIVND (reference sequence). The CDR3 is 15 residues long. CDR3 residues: CASRFSVRGNTEAFF. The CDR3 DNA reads TGTGCCAGTAGGTTCAGTGTTAGGGGAAACACTGAAGCTTTCTTT.

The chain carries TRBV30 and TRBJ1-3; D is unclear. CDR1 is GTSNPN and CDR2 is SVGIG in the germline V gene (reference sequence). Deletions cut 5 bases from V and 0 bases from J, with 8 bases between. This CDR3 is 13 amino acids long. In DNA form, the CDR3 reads TGTGCCTGGGACACCGTCTCTGGAAACACCATATATTTT. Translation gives CAWDTVSGNTIYF.

For the CDR3, the DNA is TGTGCCAGCAGGGAATCTAACAGTGCAACTAATGAAAAACTGTTTTTT. Residues: CASRESNSATNEKLFF. This chain connects TRBV6-1 to TRBJ1-4; no firm D call. V shed 6 bases and J shed 0 bases, with 14 bases lying between them. Per germline, CDR1 MNHNS and CDR2 SASEGT. CDR3 length: 16 residues.

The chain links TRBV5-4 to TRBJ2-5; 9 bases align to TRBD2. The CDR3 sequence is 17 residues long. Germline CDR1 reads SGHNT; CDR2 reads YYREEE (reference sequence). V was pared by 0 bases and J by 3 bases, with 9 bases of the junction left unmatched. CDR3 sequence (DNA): TGTGCCAGCAGCTTGGGAGCGGCGGGGGGGCAAAAAGAGACCCAGTACTTC. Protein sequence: CASSLGAAGGQKETQYF.

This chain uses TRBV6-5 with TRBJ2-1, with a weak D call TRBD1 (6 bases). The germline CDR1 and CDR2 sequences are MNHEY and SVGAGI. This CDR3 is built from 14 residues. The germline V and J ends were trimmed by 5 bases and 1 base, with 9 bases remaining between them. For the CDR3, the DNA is TGTGCCAGCAGTCCTCAGGGGTCCTACAATGAGCAGTTCTTC. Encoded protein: CASSPQGSYNEQFF.

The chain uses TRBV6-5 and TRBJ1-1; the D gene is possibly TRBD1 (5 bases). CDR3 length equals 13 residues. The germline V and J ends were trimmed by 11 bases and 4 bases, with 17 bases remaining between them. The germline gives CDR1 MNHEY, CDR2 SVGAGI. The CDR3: CAASGTRGTEAFF. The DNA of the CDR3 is TGTGCCGCTTCAGGGACTCGGGGCACTGAAGCTTTCTTT.